Each of the 2 T cell receptor beta chains below was sequenced from the same sample in a study of shared clonotypes between healthy human individuals. Generated by immunoSEQ multiplex PCR, the TCRdb table keeps only in-frame clones and is missing some. The sample lists about 180,000 clones; 85% to 95% were seen once. Sequencing input: naive CD4+ T cells sorted from blood. Subset in this sample: CD45RA+ positively selected. These TCRs come from a woman aged 30 to 39 in good health.

The rearrangement uses TRBV7-6 and TRBJ2-7, with D possibly matching TRBD2 (6 bases). Germline CDR1 SGHVS, CDR2 FNYEAQ. CDR3 length equals 15 residues. Trimming took 5 bases from V and 4 from J, leaving 18 bases between them. CDR3 amino acids: CASSPIPGVFYEQYF. DNA for the CDR3: TGTGCCAGCAGCCCCATCCCGGGAGTGTTTTACGAGCAGTACTTC.

The chain has TRBV11-3 and TRBJ2-1; 8 bases are a match to TRBD1. V gave up 5 bases and J gave up 8 bases; unmatched junction bases: 11. CDR1 and CDR2 from the germline V gene are SGHNT and YENEEA. This CDR3 is 15 amino acids long. CDR3: CASSTGTGMGYEQFF. In nucleotides, the CDR3 is TGTGCCAGCAGCACGGGGACAGGAATGGGCTATGAGCAGTTCTTC.